This T cell receptor beta chain was sequenced in a study of identifying expanded T cells in peripheral blood. Study observations and caveats: Variance in clone template counts between roughly 2-week samples significantly increased with total template count across all healthy donors. Technical replicates showed about 1.2 changed clones; around two weeks about 16; four weeks 19.

Sequenced by immunoSEQ multiplex PCR; TCRdb stores in-frame clones only, minus some. The table records about 110,000 clones, about 88% of them present only once. Regarding this clone: Its matching antigen is unknown.

During the collection period, no donor immune events like infections were recorded. The CDR3 has 13 residues. With 6 bases clipped from V and 6 bases from J, the junction kept 4 bases outside the gene matches. Germline values: CDR1 MNHEY, CDR2 SMNVEV (reference sequence). V usage is TRBV27 and J usage is TRBJ1-5; the match to TRBD1 covers 8 bases. Specimen: blood. The sequence came from a person aged 18 to 75 in good health. The CDR3 DNA is TGTGCCAGCAGGGCAGGGGGCGGTCAGCCCCAGCATTTT. It is translated as CASRAGGGQPQHF.